This is a list of T cell receptor beta chains from one sample in a study of beta chain features in type 1 diabetes. Repertoires were generated with immunoSEQ multiplex PCR, while TCRdb's copy carries only in-frame clones and drops some. The repertoire has about 120,000 clones, approximately 15% of them found once; the top ten carry roughly 2.6%. Sequencing was performed on central memory CD4+ T cells from blood. The receptors here all came from a man between 18 and 29 years old with type 1 diabetes. Each CDR3 is given without its conserved first and last residue.

J gene | V gene | CDR3 protein
TRBJ1-2 | TRBV30 | AWSVGGSTA
TRBJ2-7 | TRBV30 | AWSVTWGEQY
TRBJ1-5 | TRBV6-6 | ASSMGQQVIQPQH
TRBJ1-2 | TRBV5-8 | ASSLMHSTDSYGYT
TRBJ2-7 | TRBV6-5 | ASSLGTAYEQY
TRBJ2-5 | TRBV10-3 | AISVTSGKETQY
TRBJ1-1 | TRBV14 | ASSQDRNTEAF
TRBJ2-1 | TRBV7-2 | ASSLEAGGYNEQF
TRBJ2-1 | TRBV15 | ATSRGISGSFGEQF
TRBJ2-7 | TRBV27 | ASSFSLSGPEQY
TRBJ2-7 | TRBV5-4 | ASSLGASGGSYEQY
TRBJ2-7 | TRBV29-1 | SVRQDWVEY
TRBJ1-1 | TRBV6-5 | ATWDRTFNTEAF
TRBJ2-5 | TRBV15 | ATSRGTTGGNGETQY
TRBJ1-1 | TRBV5-4 | ASSLGPGTATPTTEAF
TRBJ2-5 | TRBV7-2 | ASSPMGVETQY
TRBJ2-2 | TRBV30 | AWSVVIGSGELF
TRBJ1-2 | TRBV14 | ASSRDRENNYGYT
TRBJ2-5 | TRBV7-2 | ASSPKRLAGQETQY
TRBJ1-2 | TRBV6-5 | ASRPETGSYGYT
TRBJ2-2 | TRBV7-2 | ASSVLLASAANTGELF
TRBJ2-7 | TRBV5-1 | ASQRDSSSYEQY
TRBJ2-7 | TRBV10-3 | AISGSGGDRGINEQY
TRBJ2-7 | TRBV7-6 | ASSAGLRDRAYEQY
TRBJ2-5 | TRBV30 | AWSVGTGGRVSY
TRBJ2-3 | TRBV19 | ASSPWREATDTQY
TRBJ2-6 | TRBV5-1 | ASSLGSIRSGANVLT
TRBJ2-5 | TRBV6-5 | ASSRRETQY
TRBJ1-2 | TRBV28 | ASSSGTGGYGYT
TRBJ2-5 | TRBV29-1 | SVTGLQETQY
TRBJ2-3 | TRBV18 | ASSPVMDFTDTQY
TRBJ2-2 | TRBV6-5 | ASGGITGELF
TRBJ2-3 | TRBV28 | ASSSRGRDTDTQY
TRBJ1-6 | TRBV30 | AWSWRGSPLH
TRBJ2-3 | TRBV27 | ASSPTRGQGPTDTQY
TRBJ1-2 | TRBV29-1 | SVEDDRRKISYGYT
TRBJ2-5 | TRBV6-5 | ASSLRSGETQY
TRBJ1-4 | TRBV29-1 | SASDSFNEKLF
TRBJ2-3 | TRBV30 | AWRLAGGGTDTQY
TRBJ1-2 | TRBV30 | AWKRGSYGYT
TRBJ2-7 | TRBV2 | ASRQGSSYEQY
TRBJ2-6 | TRBV7-3 | ASGTNSGANVLT
TRBJ2-5 | TRBV19 | ASSPRTYVVQY
TRBJ2-1 | TRBV5-4 | ASSLEYINNEQF
TRBJ2-7 | TRBV21-1 | ASSKGAEREQY